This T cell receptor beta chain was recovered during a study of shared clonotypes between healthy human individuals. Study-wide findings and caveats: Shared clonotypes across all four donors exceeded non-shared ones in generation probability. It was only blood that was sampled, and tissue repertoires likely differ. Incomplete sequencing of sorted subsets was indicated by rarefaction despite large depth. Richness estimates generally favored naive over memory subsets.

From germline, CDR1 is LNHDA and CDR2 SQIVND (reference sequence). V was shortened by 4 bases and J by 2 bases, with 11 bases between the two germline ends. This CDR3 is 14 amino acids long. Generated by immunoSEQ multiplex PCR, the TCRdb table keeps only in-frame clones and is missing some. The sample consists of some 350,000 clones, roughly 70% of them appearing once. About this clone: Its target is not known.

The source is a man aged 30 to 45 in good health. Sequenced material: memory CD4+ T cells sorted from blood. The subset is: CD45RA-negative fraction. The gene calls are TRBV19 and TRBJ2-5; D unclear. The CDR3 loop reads CASSTLRFQETQYF. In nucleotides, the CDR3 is TGTGCCAGTAGTACTCTCCGCTTTCAAGAGACCCAGTACTTC. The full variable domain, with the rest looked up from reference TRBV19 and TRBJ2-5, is DGGITQSPKYLFRKEGQNVTLSCEQNLNHDAMYWYRQDPGQGLRLIYYSQIVNDFQKGDIAEGYSVSREKKESFPLTVTSAQKNPTAFYLCASSTLRFQETQYFGPGTRLLVL.